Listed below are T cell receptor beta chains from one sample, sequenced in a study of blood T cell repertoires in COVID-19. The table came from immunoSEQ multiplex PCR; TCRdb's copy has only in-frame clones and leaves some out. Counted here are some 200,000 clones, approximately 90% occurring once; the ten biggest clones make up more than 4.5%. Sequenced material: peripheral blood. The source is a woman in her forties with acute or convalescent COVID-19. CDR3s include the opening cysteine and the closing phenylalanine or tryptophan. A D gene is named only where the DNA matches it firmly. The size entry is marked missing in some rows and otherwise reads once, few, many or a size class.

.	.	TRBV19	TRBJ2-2	TGTGCCAGTAGTAGGGTGGCAGGGTCGAACACCGGGGAGCTGTTTTTT	CASSRVAGSNTGELFF
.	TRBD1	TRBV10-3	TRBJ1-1	TGTGCCATCAGCCAGACAGGGGGCGACACTGAAGCTTTCTTT	CAISQTGGDTEAFF
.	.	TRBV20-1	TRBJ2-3	TGCAGTGCCCCCCTGGATACGCAGTATTTT	CSAPLDTQYF
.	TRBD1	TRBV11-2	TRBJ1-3	TGTGCCAGCAGCTTAGGGGACAGGGGCCTCTCTGGAAACACCATATATTTT	CASSLGDRGLSGNTIYF
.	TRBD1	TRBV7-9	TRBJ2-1	TGTGCCAGCAGCTTACCCGGGACAGGCTACAATGAGCAGTTCTTC	CASSLPGTGYNEQFF
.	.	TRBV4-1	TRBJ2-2	TGCGCCAGCAGCCAAGATAGGAATTGGGGGGGCTCTAACACCGGGGAGCTGTTTTTT	CASSQDRNWGGSNTGELFF
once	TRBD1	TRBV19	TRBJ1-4	TGTGCCAGTAGTAAACTACAGGGGGTATCTAATGAAAAACTGTTTTTT	CASSKLQGVSNEKLFF
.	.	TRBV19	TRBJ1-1	TGTGCCAGTAGGCGATACAGAAACACTGAAGCTTTCTTT	CASRRYRNTEAFF
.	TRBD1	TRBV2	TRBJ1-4	TGTGCCAGCAGGCCGGGGACAGGGAAGGATCGAAAACTGTTTTTT	CASRPGTGKDRKLFF
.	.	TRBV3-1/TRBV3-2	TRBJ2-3	TGTGCCAGCAGGGGCGGGCAGGTCGCAGATACGCAGTATTTT	CASRGGQVADTQYF
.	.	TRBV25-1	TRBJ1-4	TGTGCCAGCAGTGTAGGGAGGGGGGATGAAAAACTGTTTTTT	CASSVGRGDEKLFF
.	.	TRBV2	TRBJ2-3	TGTGCCAGCAGTAGACAGGCCACTGGGATCCGCACAGATACGCAGTATTTT	CASSRQATGIRTDTQYF
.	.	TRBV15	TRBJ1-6	TGTGCCACCGCGGGGGAGAGCTCCTATAATTCACCCCTCCACTTT	CATAGESSYNSPLHF
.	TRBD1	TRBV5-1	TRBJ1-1	TGCGCCAGCAGCGGGGGACAGGGTGGGTCATCGAAAGCTTTCTTT	CASSGGQGGSSKAFF
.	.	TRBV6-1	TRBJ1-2	TGTGCCAGCAGTGAAATTAACGGGGTCGGGTACTATGGCTACACCTTC	CASSEINGVGYYGYTF
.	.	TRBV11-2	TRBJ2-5	TGTGCCAGCAGCCAGACTAGTCAAGAGACCCAGTACTTC	CASSQTSQETQYF
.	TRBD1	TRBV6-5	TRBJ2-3	TGTGCCAGCAGTAAGGGGGCAACAGATACGCAGTATTTT	CASSKGATDTQYF
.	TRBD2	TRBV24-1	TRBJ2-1	TGTGCCACCAGTGACCCCGGGACTAGCGGGGGGGCTTTAGATGAGCAGTTCTTC	CATSDPGTSGGALDEQFF
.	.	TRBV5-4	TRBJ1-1	TGTGCCAGCAGCTCGTCGGGGAACACTGAAGCTTTCTTT	CASSSSGNTEAFF
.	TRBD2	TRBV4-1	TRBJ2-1	TGCGCCACCCGCCCGGGGGGGAACAATGAGCAGTTCTTC	CATRPGGNNEQFF
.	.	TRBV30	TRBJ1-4	TGTGCCTGGAGTGCAGCGGGTGGGTTAGACGAAAAACTGTTTTTT	CAWSAAGGLDEKLFF
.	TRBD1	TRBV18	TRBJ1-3	TGTGCCAGCTCATTGCGCCAAGGACAGGCCTCTGGAAACACCATATATTTT	CASSLRQGQASGNTIYF